The 2 T cell receptor beta chains presented below share a single source sample, sequenced in a study of blood T cell repertoires in COVID-19. Data came from immunoSEQ multiplex PCR; TCRdb stores just in-frame clones and leaves some out. Found here are roughly 35,000 clones, roughly 90% of them singletons; the top ten hold roughly 12%. The sample consisted of peripheral blood. Source of these receptors: a man in his 70s with acute or convalescent COVID-19.

V usage is TRBV19 and J usage is TRBJ2-1, with D maybe TRBD1 (5 bases). The CDR3 sequence is 15 residues long. Looked up from germline, CDR1 is LNHDA and CDR2 is SQIVND (reference sequence). V was cut by 4 bases and J by 4 bases, with 14 bases left in between. CDR3 DNA: TGTGCCAGTAGTAGTTATGGGGCCGCGTACAATGAGCAGTTCTTC. Translation: CASSSYGAAYNEQFF.

The CDR3 bases are TGCGCCAGCAGCTTGAGGGCGGCGGGAGGGGGCGAGCAGTACTTC. It specifies CASSLRAAGGGEQYF. This chain uses TRBV5-1 with TRBJ2-7; 9 bases are a match to TRBD2. The CDR3 length is 15 residues. With V trimmed by 1 base and J by 6 bases, 8 bases remained unmatched. Germline CDR1 and CDR2: SGHRS and YFSETQ.